Listed below are T cell receptor beta chains from one sample, sequenced in a study of CXCR3-negative and CXCR3-positive naive CD8 T cells. Reanalyzing the 5' RACE reads, TCRdb keeps one entry per CDR3 protein, without DNA. The specimen's table records under 110,000 distinct CDR3 sequences. The sequenced sample consisted of naive CXCR3+ CD8+ T cells from blood. The source of these receptors is a human donor in good health. Some clones in this sample may be carry-over from other donors' samples. CDR3s include the opening cysteine and the closing phenylalanine or tryptophan. The order of the fields is J gene, V gene, CDR3 protein.

J gene: TRBJ2-1; V gene: TRBV29-1; CDR3 protein: CSLSGLAANNEQFF
J gene: TRBJ2-7; V gene: TRBV5-1; CDR3 protein: CASSLPGQGEQYF
J gene: TRBJ1-1; V gene: TRBV4-2; CDR3 protein: CASSLSPNTEAFF
J gene: TRBJ2-2; V gene: TRBV20-1; CDR3 protein: CSARDFIGTGELFF
J gene: TRBJ2-7; V gene: TRBV6-6; CDR3 protein: CASSHLAGAVPEQYF
J gene: TRBJ2-5; V gene: TRBV4-3; CDR3 protein: CASSQWASGETQYF
J gene: TRBJ2-3; V gene: TRBV28; CDR3 protein: CASGGAENTQYF
J gene: TRBJ1-1; V gene: TRBV7-9; CDR3 protein: CASSLGSGLNTEAFF
J gene: TRBJ2-7; V gene: TRBV6-2/TRBV6-3; CDR3 protein: CASSYSVTGYEQYF
J gene: TRBJ1-2; V gene: TRBV4-2; CDR3 protein: CASSQIVDMNYGYTF
J gene: TRBJ2-7; V gene: TRBV6-6; CDR3 protein: CASRDAYEQYF
J gene: TRBJ2-2; V gene: TRBV29-1; CDR3 protein: CSVRTQGDIGELFF
J gene: TRBJ2-7; V gene: TRBV28; CDR3 protein: CASSYDREMYEQYF
J gene: TRBJ2-3; V gene: TRBV4-3; CDR3 protein: CASSPVLRGTDTQYF
J gene: TRBJ2-1; V gene: TRBV4-2; CDR3 protein: CASSPRTSSYNEQFF
J gene: TRBJ1-5; V gene: TRBV2; CDR3 protein: CASSDPGTSGNQPQHF
J gene: TRBJ1-2; V gene: TRBV6-5; CDR3 protein: CASSYKSGGVGYTF
J gene: TRBJ2-7; V gene: TRBV20-1; CDR3 protein: CSARRDGDYEQYF
J gene: TRBJ1-5; V gene: TRBV28; CDR3 protein: CASRKDRVFINQPQHF
J gene: TRBJ1-1; V gene: TRBV29-1; CDR3 protein: CSVVSGDWGTEAFF
J gene: TRBJ1-2; V gene: TRBV3-1; CDR3 protein: CASSQEDPGGKNYGYTF
J gene: TRBJ1-1; V gene: TRBV7-9; CDR3 protein: CASSLSDRDSLLWGEAFF
J gene: TRBJ1-3; V gene: TRBV4-1; CDR3 protein: CASSQTDSGNTIYF
J gene: TRBJ1-2; V gene: TRBV28; CDR3 protein: CASSFPRQVLDYTF
J gene: TRBJ2-1; V gene: TRBV20-1; CDR3 protein: CSARGGSFSYNEQFF
J gene: TRBJ1-2; V gene: TRBV27; CDR3 protein: CASSTGTNRGYTF
J gene: TRBJ2-1; V gene: TRBV4-3; CDR3 protein: CASSQDGGQLDANEQFF
J gene: TRBJ1-1; V gene: TRBV7-2; CDR3 protein: CASSLEWAGEAFF
J gene: TRBJ2-1; V gene: TRBV7-8; CDR3 protein: CASSLVAGDNEQFF
J gene: TRBJ2-7; V gene: TRBV7-9; CDR3 protein: CASSLPGDRYEQYF
J gene: TRBJ2-1; V gene: TRBV29-1; CDR3 protein: CSMTGGHEQFF
J gene: TRBJ2-4; V gene: TRBV2; CDR3 protein: CASSGSEQRGKNIQYF
J gene: TRBJ2-2; V gene: TRBV5-4; CDR3 protein: CASRNWRGDTGELFF
J gene: TRBJ2-1; V gene: TRBV6-5; CDR3 protein: CASSYSVAGGWGEQFF
J gene: TRBJ1-1; V gene: TRBV20-1; CDR3 protein: CSALSSGQEIFMNTEAFF
J gene: TRBJ2-7; V gene: TRBV5-6; CDR3 protein: CASSHGQGLYEQYF
J gene: TRBJ1-2; V gene: TRBV11-2; CDR3 protein: CASSSTVYGYTF
J gene: TRBJ2-1; V gene: TRBV11-2; CDR3 protein: CASNNQREVHNEQFF
J gene: TRBJ2-1; V gene: TRBV7-2; CDR3 protein: CASSLDGSRGNEQFF
J gene: TRBJ2-5; V gene: TRBV7-6; CDR3 protein: CASSRTSGGAEETQYF
J gene: TRBJ2-7; V gene: TRBV7-9; CDR3 protein: CASSSTRGSGSYEQYF
J gene: TRBJ2-2; V gene: TRBV29-1; CDR3 protein: CSVGGGLDTGELFF
J gene: TRBJ2-7; V gene: TRBV29-1; CDR3 protein: CSVEGQGAEQYF
J gene: TRBJ2-1; V gene: TRBV29-1; CDR3 protein: CSVDVLAGSYNEQFF
J gene: TRBJ1-3; V gene: TRBV14; CDR3 protein: CASSLYRGLGNTIYF
J gene: TRBJ1-4; V gene: TRBV7-9; CDR3 protein: CASSHTGDSDEKLFF
J gene: TRBJ1-2; V gene: TRBV6-2/TRBV6-3; CDR3 protein: CASSSARANGYTF
J gene: TRBJ2-5; V gene: TRBV7-9; CDR3 protein: CASSSPLQETQYF
J gene: TRBJ2-1; V gene: TRBV9; CDR3 protein: CASSGGHTPNEQFF
J gene: TRBJ1-2; V gene: TRBV13; CDR3 protein: CASRGQGAENYGYTF
J gene: TRBJ1-2; V gene: TRBV29-1; CDR3 protein: CSVPGRGGGYTF
J gene: TRBJ1-3; V gene: TRBV27; CDR3 protein: CAREQGHSGNTIYF
J gene: TRBJ1-1; V gene: TRBV7-9; CDR3 protein: CASNYPGQANTEAFF
J gene: TRBJ2-7; V gene: TRBV28; CDR3 protein: CAGSLPGLTGYF
J gene: TRBJ1-6; V gene: TRBV9; CDR3 protein: CASSGAGTGDSPLHF
J gene: TRBJ2-1; V gene: TRBV7-7; CDR3 protein: CASSPEGYNEQFF
J gene: TRBJ2-1; V gene: TRBV29-1; CDR3 protein: CSVGGGSYNEQFF
J gene: TRBJ2-5; V gene: TRBV7-7; CDR3 protein: CASSLGRETQETQYF
J gene: TRBJ2-7; V gene: TRBV29-1; CDR3 protein: CSVSGTYHYEQYF
J gene: TRBJ1-1; V gene: TRBV10-3; CDR3 protein: CAISESAGTLEAFF